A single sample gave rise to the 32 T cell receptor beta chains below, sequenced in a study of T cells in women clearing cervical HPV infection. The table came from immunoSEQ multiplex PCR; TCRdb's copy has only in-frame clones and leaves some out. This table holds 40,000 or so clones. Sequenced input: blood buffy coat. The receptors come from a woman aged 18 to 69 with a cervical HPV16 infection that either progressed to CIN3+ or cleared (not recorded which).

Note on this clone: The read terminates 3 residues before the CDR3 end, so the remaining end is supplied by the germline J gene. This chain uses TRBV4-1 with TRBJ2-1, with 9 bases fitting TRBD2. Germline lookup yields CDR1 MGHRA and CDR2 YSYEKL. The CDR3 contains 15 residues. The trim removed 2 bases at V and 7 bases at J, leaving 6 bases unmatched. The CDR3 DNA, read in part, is TGCGCCAGCAGCCAACTCGGACTAGCGAGGAATGAG. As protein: CASSQLGLARNE. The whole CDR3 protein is CASSQLGLARNEQFF.

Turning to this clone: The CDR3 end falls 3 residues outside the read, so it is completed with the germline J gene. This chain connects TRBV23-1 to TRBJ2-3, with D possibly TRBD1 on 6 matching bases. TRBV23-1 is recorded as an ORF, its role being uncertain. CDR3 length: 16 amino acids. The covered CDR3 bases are TGCGCCAGCAGTTGCACAGGGAAGCTCGGCAATCAGCCG. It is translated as CASSCTGKLGNQP. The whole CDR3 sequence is CASSCTGKLGNQPQYF.

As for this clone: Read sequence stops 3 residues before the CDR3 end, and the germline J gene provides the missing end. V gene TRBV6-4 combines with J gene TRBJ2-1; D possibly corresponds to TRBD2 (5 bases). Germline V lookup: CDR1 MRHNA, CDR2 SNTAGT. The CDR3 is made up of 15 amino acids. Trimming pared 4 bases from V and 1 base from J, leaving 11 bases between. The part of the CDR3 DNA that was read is TGTGCCAGCAGTGCTGGACGGGGTTCCTACAATGAG. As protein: CASSAGRGSYNE. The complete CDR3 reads CASSAGRGSYNEQFF.

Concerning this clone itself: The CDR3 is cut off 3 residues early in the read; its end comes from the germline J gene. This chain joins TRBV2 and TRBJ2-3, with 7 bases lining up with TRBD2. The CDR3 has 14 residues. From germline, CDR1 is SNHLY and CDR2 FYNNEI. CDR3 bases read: TGTGCCAGCAGTGGCGGGAGTCGGGGAGAGACG. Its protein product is CASSGGSRGET. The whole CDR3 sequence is CASSGGSRGETQYF.

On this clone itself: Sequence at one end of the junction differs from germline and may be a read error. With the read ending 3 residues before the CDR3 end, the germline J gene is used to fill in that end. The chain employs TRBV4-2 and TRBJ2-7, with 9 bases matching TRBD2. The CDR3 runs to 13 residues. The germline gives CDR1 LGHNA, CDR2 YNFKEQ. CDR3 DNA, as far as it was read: TGCGCCAGCAGCCAACTAGCGGGCTACGAG. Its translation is CASSQLAGYE. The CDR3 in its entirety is CASSQLAGYEQYF.

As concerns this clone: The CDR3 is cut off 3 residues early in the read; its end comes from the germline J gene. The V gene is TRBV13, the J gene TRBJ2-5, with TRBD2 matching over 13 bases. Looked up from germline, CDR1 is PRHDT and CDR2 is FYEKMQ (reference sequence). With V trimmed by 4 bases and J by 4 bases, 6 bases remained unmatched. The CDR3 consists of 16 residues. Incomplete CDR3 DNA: TGTGCCAGCAGCTCCAGGACTAGCGGGAGCGGAGAGACC. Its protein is CASSSRTSGSGET. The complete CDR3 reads CASSSRTSGSGETQYF.

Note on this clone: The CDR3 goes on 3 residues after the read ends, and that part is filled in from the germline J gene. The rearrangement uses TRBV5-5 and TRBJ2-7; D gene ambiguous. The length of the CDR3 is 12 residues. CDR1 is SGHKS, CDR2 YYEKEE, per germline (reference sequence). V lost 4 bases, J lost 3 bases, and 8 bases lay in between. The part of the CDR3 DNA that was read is TGTGCCAGCAGCCTCAGGAACTACGAG. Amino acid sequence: CASSLRNYE. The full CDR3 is CASSLRNYEQYF.

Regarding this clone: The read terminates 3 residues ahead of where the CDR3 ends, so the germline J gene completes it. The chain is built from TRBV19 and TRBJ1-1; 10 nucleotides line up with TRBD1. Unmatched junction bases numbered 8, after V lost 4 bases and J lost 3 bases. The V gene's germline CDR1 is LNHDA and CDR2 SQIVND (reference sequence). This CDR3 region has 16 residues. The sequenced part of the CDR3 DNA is TGTGCCAGTAGTACGCGGACAGGGGGGGGATACACTGAA. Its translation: CASSTRTGGGYTE. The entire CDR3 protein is CASSTRTGGGYTEAFF.

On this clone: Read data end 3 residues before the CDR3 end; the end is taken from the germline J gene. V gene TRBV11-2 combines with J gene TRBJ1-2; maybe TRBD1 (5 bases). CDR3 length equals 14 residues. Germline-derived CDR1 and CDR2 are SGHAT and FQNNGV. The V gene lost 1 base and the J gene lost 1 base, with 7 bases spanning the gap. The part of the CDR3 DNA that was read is TGTGCCAGCAGCTTAGGAAGGGGTAACTATGGC. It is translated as CASSLGRGNYG. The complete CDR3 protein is CASSLGRGNYGYTF.

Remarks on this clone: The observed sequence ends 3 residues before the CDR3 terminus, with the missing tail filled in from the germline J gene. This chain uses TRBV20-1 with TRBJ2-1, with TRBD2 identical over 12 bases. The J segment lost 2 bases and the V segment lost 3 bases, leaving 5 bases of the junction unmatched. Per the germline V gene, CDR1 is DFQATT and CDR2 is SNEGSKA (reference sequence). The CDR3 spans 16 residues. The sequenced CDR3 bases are TGCAGTGCTAGGGCTGGACTAGCGGGGACCTACAATGAG. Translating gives CSARAGLAGTYNE. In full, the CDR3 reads CSARAGLAGTYNEQFF.

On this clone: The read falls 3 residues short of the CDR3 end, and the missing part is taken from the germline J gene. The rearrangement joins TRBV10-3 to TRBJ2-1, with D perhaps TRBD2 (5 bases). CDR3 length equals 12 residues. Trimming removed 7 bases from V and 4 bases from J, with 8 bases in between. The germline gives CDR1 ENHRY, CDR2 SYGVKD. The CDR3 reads CAITDLYNEQFF. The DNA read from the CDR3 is TGTGCCATCACGGACTTGTACAATGAG.

The part of the CDR3 DNA that was read is TGCAGTGCTCCCCGGACAGACTACTACGAG. It codes for CSAPRTDYYE. The entire CDR3 sequence reads CSAPRTDYYEQYF. The chain employs TRBV20-1 and TRBJ2-7, with a tentative D call TRBD1 (6 bases). The sequence runs out 3 residues before the end of the CDR3; the remainder is reconstructed from the germline J gene. V was pared by 5 bases and J by 3 bases, with 14 bases between. Germline CDR1 DFQATT, CDR2 SNEGSKA (reference sequence). CDR3 length: 13 residues.

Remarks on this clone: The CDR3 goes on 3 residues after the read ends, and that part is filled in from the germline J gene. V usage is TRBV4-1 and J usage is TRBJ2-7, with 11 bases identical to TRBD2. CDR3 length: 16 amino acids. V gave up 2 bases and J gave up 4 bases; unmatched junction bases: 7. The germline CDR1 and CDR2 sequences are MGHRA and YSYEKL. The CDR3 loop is CASSQPTSGSGYEQYF. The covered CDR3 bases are TGCGCCAGCAGCCAACCTACTAGCGGGAGCGGTTACGAG.

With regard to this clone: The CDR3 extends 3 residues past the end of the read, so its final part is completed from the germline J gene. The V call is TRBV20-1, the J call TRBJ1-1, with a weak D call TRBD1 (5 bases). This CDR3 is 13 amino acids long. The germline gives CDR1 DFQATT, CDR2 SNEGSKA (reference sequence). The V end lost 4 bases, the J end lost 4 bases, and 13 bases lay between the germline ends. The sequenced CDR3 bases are TGCAGTGCTACAGGGAAGCCGGGCACTGAA. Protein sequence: CSATGKPGTE. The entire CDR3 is CSATGKPGTEAFF.

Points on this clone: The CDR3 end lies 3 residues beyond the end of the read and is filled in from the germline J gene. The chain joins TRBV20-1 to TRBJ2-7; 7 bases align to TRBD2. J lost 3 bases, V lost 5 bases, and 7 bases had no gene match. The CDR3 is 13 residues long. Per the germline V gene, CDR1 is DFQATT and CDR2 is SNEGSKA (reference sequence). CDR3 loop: CSALLPSGYEQYF. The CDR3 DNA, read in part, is TGCAGTGCTCTCCTCCCTAGCGGCTACGAG.

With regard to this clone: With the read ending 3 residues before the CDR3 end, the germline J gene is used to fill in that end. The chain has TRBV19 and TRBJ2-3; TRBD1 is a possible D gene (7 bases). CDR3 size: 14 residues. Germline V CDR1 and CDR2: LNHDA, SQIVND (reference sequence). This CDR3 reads CASSPQGGNQPQYF. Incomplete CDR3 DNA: TGTGCCAGTAGTCCCCAGGGGGGCAATCAGCCG.

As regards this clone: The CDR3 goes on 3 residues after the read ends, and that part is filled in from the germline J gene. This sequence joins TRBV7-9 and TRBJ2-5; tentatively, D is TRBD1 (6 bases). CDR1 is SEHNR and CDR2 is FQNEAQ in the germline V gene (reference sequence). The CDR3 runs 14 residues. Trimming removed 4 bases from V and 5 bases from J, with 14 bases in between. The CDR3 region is CASSSGVRWETQYF. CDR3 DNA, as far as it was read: TGTGCCAGCAGCTCAGGGGTCCGCTGGGAGACC. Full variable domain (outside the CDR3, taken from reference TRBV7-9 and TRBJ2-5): DTGVSQNPRHKITKRGQNVTFRCDPISEHNRLYWYRQTLGQGPEFLTYFQNEAQLEKSRLLSDRFSAERPKGSFSTLEIQRTEQGDSAMYLCASSSGVRWETQYFGPGTRLLVL.

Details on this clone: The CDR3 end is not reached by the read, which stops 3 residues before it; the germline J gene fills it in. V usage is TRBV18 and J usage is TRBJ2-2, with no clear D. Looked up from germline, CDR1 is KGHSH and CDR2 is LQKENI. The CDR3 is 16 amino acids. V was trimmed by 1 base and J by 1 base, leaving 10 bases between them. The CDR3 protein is CASSPRPGGNTGELFF. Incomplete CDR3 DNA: TGTGCCAGCTCACCACGTCCTGGCGGGAACACCGGGGAG.

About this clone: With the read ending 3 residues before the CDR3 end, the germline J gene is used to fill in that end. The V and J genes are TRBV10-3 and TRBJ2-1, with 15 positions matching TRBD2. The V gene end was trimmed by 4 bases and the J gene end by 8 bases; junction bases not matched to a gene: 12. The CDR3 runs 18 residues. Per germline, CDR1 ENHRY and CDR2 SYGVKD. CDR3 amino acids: CAISGTSGRDSLKHEQFF. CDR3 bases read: TGTGCCATCAGTGGGACTAGCGGGAGGGATTCCCTTAAGCATGAG.

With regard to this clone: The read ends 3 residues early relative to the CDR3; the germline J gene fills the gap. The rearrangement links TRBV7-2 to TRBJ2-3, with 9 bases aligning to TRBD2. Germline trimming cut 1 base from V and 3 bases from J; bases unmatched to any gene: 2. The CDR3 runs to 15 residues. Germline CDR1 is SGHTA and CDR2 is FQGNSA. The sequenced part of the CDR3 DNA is TGTGCCAGCAGCTTAGGCGGGAGGGGGACAGATACG. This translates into CASSLGGRGTDT. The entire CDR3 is CASSLGGRGTDTQYF.

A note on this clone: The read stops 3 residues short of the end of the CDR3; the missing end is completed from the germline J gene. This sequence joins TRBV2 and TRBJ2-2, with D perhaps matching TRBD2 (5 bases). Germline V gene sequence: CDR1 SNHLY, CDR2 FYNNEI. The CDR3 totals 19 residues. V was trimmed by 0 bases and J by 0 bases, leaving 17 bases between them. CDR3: CASSEASDWTFANTGELFF. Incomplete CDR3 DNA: TGTGCCAGCAGTGAAGCTTCGGACTGGACGTTCGCGAACACCGGGGAG. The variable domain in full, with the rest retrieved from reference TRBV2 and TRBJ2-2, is EPEVTQTPSHQVTQMGQEVILRCVPISNHLYFYWYRQILGQKVEFLVSFYNNEISEKSEIFDDQFSVERPDGSNFTLKIRSTKLEDSAMYFCASSEASDWTFANTGELFFGEGSRLTVL.

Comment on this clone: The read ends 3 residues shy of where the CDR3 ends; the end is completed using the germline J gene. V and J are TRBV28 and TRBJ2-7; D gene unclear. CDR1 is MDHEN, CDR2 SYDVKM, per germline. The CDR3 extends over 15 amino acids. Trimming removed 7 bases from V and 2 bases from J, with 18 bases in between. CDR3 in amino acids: CASNDRWSVTYEQYF. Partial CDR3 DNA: TGTGCCAGCAATGATCGGTGGTCCGTAACCTACGAG.

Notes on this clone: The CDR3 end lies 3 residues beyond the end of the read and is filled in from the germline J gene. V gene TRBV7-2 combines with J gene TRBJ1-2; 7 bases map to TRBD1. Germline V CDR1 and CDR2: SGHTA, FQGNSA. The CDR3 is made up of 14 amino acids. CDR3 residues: CTSSTRTGAYDYTF. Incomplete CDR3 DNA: TGTACCAGCAGCACCAGGACAGGAGCCTACGAC.

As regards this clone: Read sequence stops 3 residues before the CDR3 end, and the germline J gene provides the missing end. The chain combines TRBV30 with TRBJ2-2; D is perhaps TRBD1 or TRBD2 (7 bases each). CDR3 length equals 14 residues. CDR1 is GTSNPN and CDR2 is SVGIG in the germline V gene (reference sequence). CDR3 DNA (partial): TGTGCCTGGAGTGTACTCACAGGGGAGGGACCG. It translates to CAWSVLTGEGP. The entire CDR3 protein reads CAWSVLTGEGPLFF.

CDR3 region: CASSAGTGGLNYGYTF. CDR3 DNA, as far as it was read: TGTGCCAGCAGTGCCGGGACAGGGGGCCTTAACTATGGC. The chain uses TRBV6-2 or TRBV6-3 and TRBJ1-2, with 12 bases aligning to TRBD1. The read terminates 3 residues before the CDR3 end, so the remaining end is supplied by the germline J gene. This CDR3 contains 16 residues. The V gene end was trimmed by 5 bases and the J gene end by 1 base; junction bases not matched to a gene: 5. CDR1 and CDR2 from the germline V gene are MNHEY and SVGEGT.

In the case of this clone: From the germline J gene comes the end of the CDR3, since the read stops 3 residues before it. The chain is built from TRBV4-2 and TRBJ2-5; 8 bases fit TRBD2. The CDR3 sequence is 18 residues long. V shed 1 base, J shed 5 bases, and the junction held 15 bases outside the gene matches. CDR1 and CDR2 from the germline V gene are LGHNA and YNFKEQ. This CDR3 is CASSQGGTSGYPGETQYF. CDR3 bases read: TGTGCCAGCAGCCAAGGAGGTACTAGCGGATACCCGGGGGAGACC.

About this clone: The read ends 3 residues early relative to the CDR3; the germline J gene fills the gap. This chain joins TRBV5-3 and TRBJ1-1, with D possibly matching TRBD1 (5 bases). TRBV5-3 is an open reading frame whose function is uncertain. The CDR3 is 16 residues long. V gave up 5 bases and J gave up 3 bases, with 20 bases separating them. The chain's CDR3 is CARREDPGHIHTEAFF. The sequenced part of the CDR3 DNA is TGTGCCAGAAGGGAAGACCCCGGACATATACACACTGAA.

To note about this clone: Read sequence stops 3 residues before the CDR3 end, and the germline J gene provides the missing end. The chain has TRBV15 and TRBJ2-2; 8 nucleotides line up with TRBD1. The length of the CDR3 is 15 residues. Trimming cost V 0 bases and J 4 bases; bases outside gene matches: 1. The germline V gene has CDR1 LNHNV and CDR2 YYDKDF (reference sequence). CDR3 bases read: TGTGCCACCAGCAGAGACAGGGGGCGCACCGGGGAG. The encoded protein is CATSRDRGRTGE. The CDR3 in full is CATSRDRGRTGELFF.

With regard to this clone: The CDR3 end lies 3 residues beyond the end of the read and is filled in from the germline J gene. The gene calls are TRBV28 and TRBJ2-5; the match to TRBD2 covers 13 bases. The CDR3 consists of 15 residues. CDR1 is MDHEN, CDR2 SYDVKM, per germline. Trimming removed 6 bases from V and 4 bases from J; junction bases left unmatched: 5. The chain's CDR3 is CASSTGLAGVETQYF. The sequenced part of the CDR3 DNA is TGTGCCAGCAGCACTGGACTAGCGGGAGTAGAGACC.

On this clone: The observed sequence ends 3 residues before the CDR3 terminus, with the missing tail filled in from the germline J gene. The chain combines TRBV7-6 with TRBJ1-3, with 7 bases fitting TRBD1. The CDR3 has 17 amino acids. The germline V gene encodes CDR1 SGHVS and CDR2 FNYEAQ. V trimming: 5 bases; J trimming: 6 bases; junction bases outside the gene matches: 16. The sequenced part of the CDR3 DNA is TGTGCCAGCAGCCAAAAGGCAGGGGGGCGATTTGAAAACACC. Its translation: CASSQKAGGRFENT. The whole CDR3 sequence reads CASSQKAGGRFENTIYF.

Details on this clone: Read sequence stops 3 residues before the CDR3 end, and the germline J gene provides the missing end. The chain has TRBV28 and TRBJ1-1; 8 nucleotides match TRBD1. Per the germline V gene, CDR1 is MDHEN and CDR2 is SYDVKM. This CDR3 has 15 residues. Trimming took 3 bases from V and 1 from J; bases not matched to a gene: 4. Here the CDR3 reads CASSFVGTGNTEAFF. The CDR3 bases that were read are TGTGCCAGCAGTTTTGTCGGGACAGGGAACACTGAA.

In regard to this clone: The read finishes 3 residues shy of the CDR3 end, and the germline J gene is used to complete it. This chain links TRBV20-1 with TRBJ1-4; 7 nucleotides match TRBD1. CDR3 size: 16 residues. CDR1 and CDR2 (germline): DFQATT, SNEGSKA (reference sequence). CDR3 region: CSARKGGENYNSPLFF. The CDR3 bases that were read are TGCAGTGCTAGGAAAGGGGGCGAGAACTATAATTCACCA.